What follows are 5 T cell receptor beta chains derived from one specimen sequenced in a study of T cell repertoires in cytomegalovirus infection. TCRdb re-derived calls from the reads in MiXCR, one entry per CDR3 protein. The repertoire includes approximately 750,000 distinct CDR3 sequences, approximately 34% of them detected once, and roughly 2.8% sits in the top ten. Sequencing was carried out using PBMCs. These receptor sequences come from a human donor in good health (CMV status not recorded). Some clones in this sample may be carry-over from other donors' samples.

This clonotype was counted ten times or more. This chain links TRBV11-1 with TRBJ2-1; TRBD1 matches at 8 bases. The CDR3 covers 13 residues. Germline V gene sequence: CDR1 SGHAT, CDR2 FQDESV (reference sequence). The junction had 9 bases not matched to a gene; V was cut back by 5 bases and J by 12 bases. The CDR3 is CASSLTGEGVQFF. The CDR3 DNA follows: TGTGCCAGCAGCCTGACAGGGGAAGGTGTGCAGTTCTTC. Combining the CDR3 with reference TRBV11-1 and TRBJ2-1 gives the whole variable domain EAEVAQSPRYKITEKSQAVAFWCDPISGHATLYWYRQILGQGPELLVQFQDESVVDDSQLPKDRFSAERLKGVDSTLKIQPAELGDSAMYLCASSLTGEGVQFFGPGTRLTVL.

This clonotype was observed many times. DNA of the CDR3: TGTGCCAGCAGCCAAGTAGCGGGGCTAGCGGGGGGGCCGCGGAATGAGCAGTTCTTC. As protein: CASSQVAGLAGGPRNEQFF. V gene TRBV4-2 combines with J gene TRBJ2-1; TRBD2 agrees at 12 bases. The CDR3 consists of 19 residues. Trimming cost V 1 base and J 7 bases; bases outside gene matches: 14. CDR1 is LGHNA, CDR2 YNFKEQ, per germline.

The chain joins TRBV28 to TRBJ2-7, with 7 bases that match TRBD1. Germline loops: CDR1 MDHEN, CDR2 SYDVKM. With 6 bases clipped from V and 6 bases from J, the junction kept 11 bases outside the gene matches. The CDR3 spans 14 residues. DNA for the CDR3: TGTGCCAGCAGACCGGGACCCAGGGGGTCCGAGCAGTACTTC. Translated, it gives CASRPGPRGSEQYF.

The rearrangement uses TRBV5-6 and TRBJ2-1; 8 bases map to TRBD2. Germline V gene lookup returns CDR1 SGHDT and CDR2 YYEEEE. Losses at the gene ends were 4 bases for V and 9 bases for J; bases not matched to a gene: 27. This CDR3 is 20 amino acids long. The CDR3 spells CASSSSPWVSGSMLRSEQFF. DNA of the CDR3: TGTGCCAGCAGCAGTAGCCCCTGGGTGAGCGGGAGTATGTTAAGAAGTGAGCAGTTCTTC.

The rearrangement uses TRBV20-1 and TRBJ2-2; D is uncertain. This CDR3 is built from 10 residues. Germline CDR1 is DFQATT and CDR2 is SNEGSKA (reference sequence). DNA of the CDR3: TGCAGGGAAAACACCGGGGAGCTGTTTTTT. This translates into CRENTGELFF.